Listed below are T cell receptor beta chains from one sample, sequenced in a study of T cell repertoires in cytomegalovirus infection. TCRdb itself ran the reads through MiXCR, one entry per CDR3 protein. The sample includes more than 400,000 distinct CDR3 sequences, 26% of them seen just once. Sequenced material: PBMCs. The receptor source for this set is a human donor in good health (CMV status not recorded). Some clones in this sample may be carry-over from other donors' samples. Each CDR3 is given with its conserved first and last residue. The D gene is left open where the match is weak. Only part of the rows carry a size: once, few, many, or a class if the clone is expanded.

clone_size,j_call,d_call,v_call,cdr3_nt,cdr3_aa
few,TRBJ2-4,NA,TRBV20-1,TGCAGTGCTACCCCAGCGGGAGCCAAAAACATTCAGTACTTC,CSATPAGAKNIQYF
few,TRBJ2-3,TRBD2,TRBV10-3,TGTGCCATCAGCTCGGGACTAGCGGGGTTAATCACAGATACGCAGTATTTT,CAISSGLAGLITDTQYF
NA,TRBJ2-7,NA,TRBV29-1,TGCAGCGTTGGACGTACCTCCTACGAGCAGTACTTC,CSVGRTSYEQYF
NA,TRBJ1-4,NA,TRBV6-5,TGTGCCAGCAGTTACTCTTTAAGTAACGAAAAACTGTTTTTT,CASSYSLSNEKLFF
NA,TRBJ1-3,NA,TRBV6-1,TGTGCCGTAACGCGGGCCCTCGGGGTTGGGAACACCATATATTTT,CAVTRALGVGNTIYF
many,TRBJ2-2,NA,TRBV6-2/TRBV6-3,TGTGCCAGCAGTACCGGATGGGGCACCGGGGAGCTGTTTTTT,CASSTGWGTGELFF
NA,TRBJ2-1,NA,TRBV2,TGTGCCAGCCCCCTCCAGAATGAGCAGTTCTTC,CASPLQNEQFF
many,TRBJ2-1,NA,TRBV7-2,TGTGCCAGCAATTCCGGGAGTACCTACAATGAGCAGTTCTTC,CASNSGSTYNEQFF
NA,TRBJ2-5,TRBD1,TRBV7-9,TGTGCCAGCAGCTTTTCGGACAGGGACCAAGAGACCCAGTACTTC,CASSFSDRDQETQYF
NA,TRBJ2-1,TRBD2,TRBV6-2/TRBV6-3,TGTGCCAGCAGTTACCTAGCGGGAGTCCCGTACAATGAGCAGTTCTTC,CASSYLAGVPYNEQFF
NA,TRBJ2-7,TRBD2,TRBV4-2,TGTGCCAGCAGCCAAGATATTACTAGCGGACGATCCGAGCAGTACTTC,CASSQDITSGRSEQYF
NA,TRBJ2-1,NA,TRBV20-1,TGCAGTGGTAGTAGCGGCAATGAGCAGTTCTTC,CSGSSGNEQFF
NA,TRBJ2-3,TRBD2,TRBV18,TGTGCCAGCTCACCACCGATAGCGGGACTAAGCACAGATACGCAGTATTTT,CASSPPIAGLSTDTQYF
many,TRBJ2-1,NA,TRBV7-2,TGTGCCAGCAGCTTGGAGGGCCTATCCTACAATGAGCAGTTCTTC,CASSLEGLSYNEQFF
few,TRBJ2-7,NA,TRBV7-9,TGTGCCAGCAGCTTGGCCGGGACTCACTACGAGCAGTACTTC,CASSLAGTHYEQYF
few,TRBJ2-1,TRBD2,TRBV20-1,TGCAGTGCTAGATACGGACTAGCGCTAGAGTACAATGAGCAGTTCTTC,CSARYGLALEYNEQFF
NA,TRBJ1-5,NA,TRBV12-3/TRBV12-4,TGTGCCAGCACATCTCACCGGGAGCCCCAGCATTTT,CASTSHREPQHF
NA,TRBJ2-1,NA,TRBV20-1,TGCAGTGCTAGAGAGGCGACCACCTCATACAATGAGCAGTTCTTC,CSAREATTSYNEQFF
NA,TRBJ2-1,NA,TRBV28,TGTGCCAGCAGTTTAAAGGGGCTAACCCCATTCAATGAGCAGTTCTTC,CASSLKGLTPFNEQFF
few,TRBJ1-2,NA,TRBV20-1,TGCAGTGCCCCAGATAGGGGGGCAGGCTATGGCTACACCTTC,CSAPDRGAGYGYTF
NA,TRBJ2-1,NA,TRBV4-3,TGCGCCAGCAGCCAAACGAGTGAGCGACGCTCCTACAATGAGCAGTTCTTC,CASSQTSERRSYNEQFF
many,TRBJ2-7,NA,TRBV27,TGTGCCAGCAGTACCACAGGTTTGAGCTCCTACGAGCAGTACTTC,CASSTTGLSSYEQYF
NA,TRBJ1-5,NA,TRBV28,TGTGCCAGCAGTCCGATAGGTCCCCAGCCCCAGCATTTT,CASSPIGPQPQHF
NA,TRBJ1-2,NA,TRBV11-2,TGTGCCAGCAGCACCAAGAGGGACCGCAACTATGGCTACACCTTC,CASSTKRDRNYGYTF
many,TRBJ1-4,NA,TRBV7-2,TGTGCCAGCAGCTTAGGGGTCAGCCCAGGTGAAAAACTGTTTTTT,CASSLGVSPGEKLFF
NA,TRBJ1-1,TRBD1,TRBV27,TGTGCCAGCAGTACAACGACAGGGAGGGCCACTGAAGCTTTCTTT,CASSTTTGRATEAFF